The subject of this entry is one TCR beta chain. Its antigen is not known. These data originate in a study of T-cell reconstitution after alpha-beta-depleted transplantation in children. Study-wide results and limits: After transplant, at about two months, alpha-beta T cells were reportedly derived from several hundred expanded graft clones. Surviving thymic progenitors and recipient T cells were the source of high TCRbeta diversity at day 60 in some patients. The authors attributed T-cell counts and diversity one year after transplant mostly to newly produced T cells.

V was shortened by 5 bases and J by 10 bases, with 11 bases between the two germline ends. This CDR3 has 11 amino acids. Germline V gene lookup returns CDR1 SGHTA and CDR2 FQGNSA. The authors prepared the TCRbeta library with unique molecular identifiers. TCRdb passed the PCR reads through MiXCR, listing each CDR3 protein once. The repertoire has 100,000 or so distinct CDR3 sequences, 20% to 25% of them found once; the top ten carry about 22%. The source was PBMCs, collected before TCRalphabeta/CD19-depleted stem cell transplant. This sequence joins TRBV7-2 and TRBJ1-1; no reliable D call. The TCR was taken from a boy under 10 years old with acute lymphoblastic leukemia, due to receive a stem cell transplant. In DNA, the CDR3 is TGTGCCAGCAGCGACGGGCCCCGAGCTTTCTTT. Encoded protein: CASSDGPRAFF.